The source of this TCR beta chain is a study of identical twins. Study-wide findings and caveats: The study found that models underestimated out-of-frame TCR alpha sharing in monozygotic twins.

Concerning this clonotype: Its antigen is still unknown.

Each CDR3 protein gets one entry after TCRdb re-called the 5' RACE reads with MiXCR. The repertoire holds 1.5 million to 2 million distinct CDR3 sequences, with less than 40% as singletons. The sequence was collected from a newborn girl in good health. The sample taken for sequencing was cord blood.

CDR3 region: CASSPAGDINYGYTF. CDR3 DNA sequence: TGTGCCAGCAGTCCTGCTGGGGACATTAACTATGGCTACACCTTC. This chain links TRBV27 with TRBJ1-2; perhaps TRBD1 as D (6 bases). The ends were cut back, 5 bases at V and 1 base at J, with 14 bases in the middle. The germline V gene encodes CDR1 MNHEY and CDR2 SMNVEV (reference sequence). CDR3 length: 15 residues.